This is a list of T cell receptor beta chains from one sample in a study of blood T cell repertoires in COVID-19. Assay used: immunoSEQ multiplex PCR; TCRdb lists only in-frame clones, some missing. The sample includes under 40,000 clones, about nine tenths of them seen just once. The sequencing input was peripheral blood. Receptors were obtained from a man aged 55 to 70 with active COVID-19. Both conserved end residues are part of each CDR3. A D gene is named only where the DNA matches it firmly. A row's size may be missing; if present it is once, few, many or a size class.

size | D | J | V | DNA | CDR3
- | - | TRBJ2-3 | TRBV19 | TGTGCCAGTAGTCCTCGTCTTGAGTCGGGGGATACGCAGTATTTT | CASSPRLESGDTQYF
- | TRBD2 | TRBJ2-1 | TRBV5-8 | TGTGCCAGCAGCGCCGGGACTAGCGGCTACAATGAGCAGTTCTTC | CASSAGTSGYNEQFF
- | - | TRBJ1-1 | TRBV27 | TGTGCCAGCAGTTTAGAGGGGGAGGGTGAAGCTTTCTTT | CASSLEGEGEAFF
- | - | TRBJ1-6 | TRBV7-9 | TGTGCCAGCAGCTTAGCTCTGACAGGCCGAAATTCACCCCTCCACTTT | CASSLALTGRNSPLHF
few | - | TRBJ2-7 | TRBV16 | TGTGCCAGCAGCCAATCTGCCAGGGCAGTCGAGCAGTACTTC | CASSQSARAVEQYF
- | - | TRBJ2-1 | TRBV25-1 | TGTGCCAGCAGATCCGACATAAGCTACAATGAGCAGTTCTTC | CASRSDISYNEQFF
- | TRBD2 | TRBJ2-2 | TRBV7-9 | TGTGCCAGCAGCTCAAGCCGACTAGCGGGGGGAACAAACACCGGGGAGCTGTTTTTT | CASSSSRLAGGTNTGELFF
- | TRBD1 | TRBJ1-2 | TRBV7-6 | TGTGCCAGCAGCTTAGCGTTCGGACAGGGCTACGGCTACACCTTC | CASSLAFGQGYGYTF
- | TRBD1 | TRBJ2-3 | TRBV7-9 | TGTGCCAGCAGTCGGGACAGGGCCTTAAGCACAGATACGCAGTATTTT | CASSRDRALSTDTQYF
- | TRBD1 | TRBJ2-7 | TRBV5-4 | TGTGCCAGCAGCCCTAGTAACAGGGGGCGCGAGCAGTACTTC | CASSPSNRGREQYF
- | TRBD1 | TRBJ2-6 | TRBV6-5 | TGTGCCTCCCGGACAGGGCCGGGCGGGGCCAACGTCCTGACTTTC | CASRTGPGGANVLTF